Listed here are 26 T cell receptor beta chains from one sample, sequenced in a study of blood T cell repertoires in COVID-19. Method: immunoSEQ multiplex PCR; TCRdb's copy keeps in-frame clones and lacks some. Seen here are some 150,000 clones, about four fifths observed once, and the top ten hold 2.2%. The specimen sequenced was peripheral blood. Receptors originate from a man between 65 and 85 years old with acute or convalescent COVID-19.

CDR3 DNA: TGTGCCAGCAGCATCGGGGACAGGACGAACTACCCATACACCCTCTACGAGCAGTACTTC. Its protein product is CASSIGDRTNYPYTLYEQYF. The chain joins TRBV21-1 to TRBJ2-7; the table's D call of TRBD1 was not tested on the DNA. TRBV21-1 is marked as a pseudogene. CDR3 length: 20 amino acids.

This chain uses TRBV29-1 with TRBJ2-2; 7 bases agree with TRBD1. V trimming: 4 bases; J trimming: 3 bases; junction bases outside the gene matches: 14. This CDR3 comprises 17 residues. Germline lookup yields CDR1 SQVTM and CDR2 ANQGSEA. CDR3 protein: CSVVYDRVGWDTGELFF. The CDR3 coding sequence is TGCAGCGTTGTCTATGACAGGGTTGGGTGGGACACCGGGGAGCTGTTTTTT.

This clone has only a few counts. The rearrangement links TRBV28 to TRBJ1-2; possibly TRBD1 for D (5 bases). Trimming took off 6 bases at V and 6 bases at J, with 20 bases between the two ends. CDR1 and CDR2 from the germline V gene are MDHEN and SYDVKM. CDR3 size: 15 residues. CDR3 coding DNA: TGTGCCAGCAGGCTACCCCACTATGACAGAGATGGCTACACCTTC. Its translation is CASRLPHYDRDGYTF.

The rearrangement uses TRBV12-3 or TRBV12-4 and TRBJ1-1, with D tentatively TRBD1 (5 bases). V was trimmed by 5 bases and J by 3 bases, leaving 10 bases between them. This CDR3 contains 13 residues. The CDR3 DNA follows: TGTGCCAGCAGTCCATGGGGGGACACTGAAGCTTTCTTT. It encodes CASSPWGDTEAFF.

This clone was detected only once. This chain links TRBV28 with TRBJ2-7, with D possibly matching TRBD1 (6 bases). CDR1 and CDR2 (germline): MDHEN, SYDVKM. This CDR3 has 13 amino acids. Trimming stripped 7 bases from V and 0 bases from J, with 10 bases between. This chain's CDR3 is CASNRVDSYEQYF. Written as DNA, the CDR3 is TGTGCCAGCAACAGGGTGGACTCCTACGAGCAGTACTTC.

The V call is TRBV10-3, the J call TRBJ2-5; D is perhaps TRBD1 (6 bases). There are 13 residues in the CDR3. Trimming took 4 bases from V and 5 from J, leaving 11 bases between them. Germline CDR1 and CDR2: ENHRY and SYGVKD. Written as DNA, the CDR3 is TGTGCCATCAGTGCCGGACAGAGGGAGACCCAGTACTTC. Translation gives CAISAGQRETQYF.

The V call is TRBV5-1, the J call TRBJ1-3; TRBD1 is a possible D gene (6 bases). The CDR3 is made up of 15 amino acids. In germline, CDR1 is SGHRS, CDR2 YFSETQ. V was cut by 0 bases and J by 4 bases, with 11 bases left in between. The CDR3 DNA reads TGCGCCAGCAGCTTGGTCTCCGGACAGGGAAACACCATATATTTT. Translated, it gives CASSLVSGQGNTIYF.

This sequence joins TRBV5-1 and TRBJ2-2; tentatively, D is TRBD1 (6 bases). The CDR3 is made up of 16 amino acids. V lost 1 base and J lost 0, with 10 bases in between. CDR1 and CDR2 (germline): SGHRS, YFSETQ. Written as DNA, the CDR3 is TGCGCCAGCAGCTTGACACAGGGCCCGAACACCGGGGAGCTGTTTTTT. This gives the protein CASSLTQGPNTGELFF.

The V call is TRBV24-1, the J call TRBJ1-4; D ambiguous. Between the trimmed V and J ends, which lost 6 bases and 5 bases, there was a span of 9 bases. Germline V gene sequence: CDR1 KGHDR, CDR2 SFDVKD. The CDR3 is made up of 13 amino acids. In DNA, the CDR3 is TGTGCCACCAGTTCTCCGGGGAATGAAAAACTGTTTTTT. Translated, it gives CATSSPGNEKLFF.

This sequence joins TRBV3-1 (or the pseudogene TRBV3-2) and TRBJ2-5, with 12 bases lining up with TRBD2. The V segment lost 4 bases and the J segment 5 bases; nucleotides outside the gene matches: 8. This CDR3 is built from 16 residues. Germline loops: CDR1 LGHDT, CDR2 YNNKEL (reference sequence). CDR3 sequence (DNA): TGTGCCAGCAGCCTTATCACTAGCGGGGGGCGGGAGACCCAGTACTTC. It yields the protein CASSLITSGGRETQYF.

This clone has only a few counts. The CDR3 DNA reads TGTGCCAGCAGCTTAGCGCGGGCAGAAAACTATGGCTACACCTTC. The encoded protein is CASSLARAENYGYTF. The chain has TRBV7-8 and TRBJ1-2; no reliable D call. V gave up 0 bases and J gave up 2 bases, with 10 bases separating them. The CDR3 contains 15 residues. Germline V gives CDR1 SGHVS, CDR2 FQNEAQ.

The CDR3 DNA sequence: TGTGCCAGCAGCACAACCGGGGAGCTGTTTTTT. Encoded protein: CASSTTGELFF. The rearrangement uses TRBV7-9 and TRBJ2-2; no definite D call. The ends were cut back, 5 bases at V and 5 bases at J, with 3 bases in the middle. The CDR3 sequence is 11 residues long. CDR1 and CDR2 from the germline V gene are SEHNR and FQNEAQ (reference sequence).

CDR3 nucleotides: TGTGCCAGCTCACAATCCAGATCCGGGACAGAAAACTATGGCTACACCTTC. This encodes CASSQSRSGTENYGYTF. This rearrangement joins TRBV18 to TRBJ1-2; 7 positions match TRBD1. Germline trimming cut 4 bases from V and 2 bases from J; bases unmatched to any gene: 13. Germline CDR1 is KGHSH and CDR2 is LQKENI. The CDR3 loop spans 17 amino acids.

CDR3 protein: CASSPRSSGRPNTGELFF. CDR3 in DNA: TGTGCCAGCTCACCAAGGTCAAGCGGGAGACCGAACACCGGGGAGCTGTTTTTT. The rearrangement joins TRBV18 to TRBJ2-2, with TRBD2 matching 8 bases. Per germline, CDR1 KGHSH and CDR2 LQKENI. Germline trimming cut 2 bases from V and 0 bases from J; bases unmatched to any gene: 8. The CDR3 is made up of 18 amino acids.

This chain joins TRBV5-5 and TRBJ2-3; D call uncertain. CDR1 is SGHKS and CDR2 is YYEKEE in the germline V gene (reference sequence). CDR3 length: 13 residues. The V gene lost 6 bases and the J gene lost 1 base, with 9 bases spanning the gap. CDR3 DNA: TGTGCCAGCACCCCCCTAGGCACAGATACGCAGTATTTT. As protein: CASTPLGTDTQYF.

Here the CDR3 reads CASSGDSTDTQYF. The CDR3, as DNA: TGTGCCAGCAGCGGTGACTCCACAGATACGCAGTATTTT. The chain combines TRBV7-9 with TRBJ2-3; D remains unclear. CDR1 and CDR2 from the germline V gene are SEHNR and FQNEAQ (reference sequence). The CDR3 has 13 amino acids. V lost 5 bases, J lost 2 bases, and 8 bases lay in between.

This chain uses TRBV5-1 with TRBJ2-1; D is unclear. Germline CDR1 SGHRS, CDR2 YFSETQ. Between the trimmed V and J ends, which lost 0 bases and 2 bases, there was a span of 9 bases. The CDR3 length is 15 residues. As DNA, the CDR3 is TGCGCCAGCAGCTTGGAACGGGTTGCCTACAATGAGCAGTTCTTC. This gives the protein CASSLERVAYNEQFF. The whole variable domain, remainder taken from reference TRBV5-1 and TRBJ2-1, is KAGVTQTPRYLIKTRGQQVTLSCSPISGHRSVSWYQQTPGQGLQFLFEYFSETQRNKGNFPGRFSGRQFSNSRSEMNVSTLELGDSALYLCASSLERVAYNEQFFGPGTRLTVL.

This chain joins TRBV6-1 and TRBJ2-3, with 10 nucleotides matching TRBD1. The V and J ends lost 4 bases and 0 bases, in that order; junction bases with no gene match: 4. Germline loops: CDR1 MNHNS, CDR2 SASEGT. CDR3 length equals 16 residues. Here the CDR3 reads CASSGDRGSSTDTQYF. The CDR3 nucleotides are TGTGCCAGCAGTGGGGACAGGGGATCTAGCACAGATACGCAGTATTTT.

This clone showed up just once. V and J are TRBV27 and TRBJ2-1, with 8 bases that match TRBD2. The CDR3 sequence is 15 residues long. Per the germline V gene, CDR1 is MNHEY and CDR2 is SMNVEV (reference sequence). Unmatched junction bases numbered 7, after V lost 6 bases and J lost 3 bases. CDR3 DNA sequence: TGTGCCAGCAGCTATACTAGCGGAAGCTACAATGAGCAGTTCTTC. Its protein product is CASSYTSGSYNEQFF.

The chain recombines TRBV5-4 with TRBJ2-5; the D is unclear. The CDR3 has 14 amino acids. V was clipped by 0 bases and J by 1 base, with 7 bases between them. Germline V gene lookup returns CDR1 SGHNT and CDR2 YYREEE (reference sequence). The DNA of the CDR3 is TGTGCCAGCAGCTTGGTTGGCGGCCAAGAGACCCAGTACTTC. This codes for CASSLVGGQETQYF.

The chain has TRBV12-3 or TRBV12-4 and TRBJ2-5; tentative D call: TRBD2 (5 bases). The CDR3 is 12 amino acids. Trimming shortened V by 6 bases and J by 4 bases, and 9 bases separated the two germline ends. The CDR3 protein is CASSRGRETQYF. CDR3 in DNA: TGTGCCAGCAGCCGGGGTCGAGAGACCCAGTACTTC.

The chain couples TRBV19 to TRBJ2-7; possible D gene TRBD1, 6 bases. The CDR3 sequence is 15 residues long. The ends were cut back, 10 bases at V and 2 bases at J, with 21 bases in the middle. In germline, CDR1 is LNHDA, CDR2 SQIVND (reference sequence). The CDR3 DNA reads TGTGCCACCGCGGGTCAGGGGTTTCAGGCCTACGAGCAGTACTTC. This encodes CATAGQGFQAYEQYF.

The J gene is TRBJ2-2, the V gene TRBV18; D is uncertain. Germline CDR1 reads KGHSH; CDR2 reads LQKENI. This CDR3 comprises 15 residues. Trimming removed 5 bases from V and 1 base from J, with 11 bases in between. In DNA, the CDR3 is TGTGCCAGCTCAGCACGGGCAGGGAACACCGGGGAGCTGTTTTTT. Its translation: CASSARAGNTGELFF.

CDR3 loop: CASKGTGIEKLFF. In nucleotides, the CDR3 is TGTGCCAGCAAAGGGACAGGGATTGAAAAACTGTTTTTT. This chain connects TRBV3-1 (or the pseudogene TRBV3-2) to TRBJ1-4; the match to TRBD1 covers 9 bases. The CDR3 length is 13 residues. V dropped 7 bases and J dropped 7; count of bases not matched to a gene: 4. The V gene's germline CDR1 is LGHDT and CDR2 YNNKEL (reference sequence).

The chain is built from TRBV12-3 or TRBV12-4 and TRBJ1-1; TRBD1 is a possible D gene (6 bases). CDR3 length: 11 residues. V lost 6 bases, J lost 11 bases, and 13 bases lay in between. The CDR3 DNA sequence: TGTGCCAGCAGGGAGCGGGGGCGGGCTTTCTTT. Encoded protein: CASRERGRAFF.

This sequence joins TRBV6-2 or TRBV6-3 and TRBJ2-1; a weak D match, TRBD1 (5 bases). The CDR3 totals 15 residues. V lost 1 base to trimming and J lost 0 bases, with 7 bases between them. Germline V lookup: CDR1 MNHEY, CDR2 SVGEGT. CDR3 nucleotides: TGTGCCAGCAGTTACTTACAGGCCTCCTACAATGAGCAGTTCTTC. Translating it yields CASSYLQASYNEQFF.